Sequencing of this T cell receptor (beta chain) was carried out in a study of blood T cell repertoires in COVID-19. The germline CDR1 and CDR2 sequences are KGHSH and LQKENI. V was clipped by 5 bases and J by 5 bases; unmatched bases: 8. The CDR3 spans 14 residues. Generated by immunoSEQ multiplex PCR, the TCRdb table keeps only in-frame clones and is missing some. The repertoire holds approximately 160,000 clones, roughly 71% seen once, with 3.7% in the top ten. Sequenced sample: peripheral blood. The TCR was taken from an elderly woman with acute or convalescent COVID-19. This chain connects TRBV18 to TRBJ1-1; 7 nucleotides agree with TRBD1. The CDR3 protein is CASSEAAGGTEAFF. The CDR3, as DNA: TGTGCCAGCTCAGAGGCCGCAGGGGGGACTGAAGCTTTCTTT.